This paragraph covers one TCR beta chain sequence. Its target is not known. This record belongs to a study of cytomegalovirus exposure and HLA in healthy donors. Study background: From donors who were HLA-typed, an early data release held 80 million to 95 million unique TCRs. Study observations and caveats: Across donors, most TCRs were seen rarely, yet some public ones were widespread.

Both 60 Vbeta primers and 13 Jbeta primers went into the PCR. The protocol was immunoSEQ multiplex PCR, while the TCRdb copy is restricted to in-frame clones and leaves out a portion. The repertoire holds some 100,000 clones, 65% to 85% seen once, with under 2% in the top ten. The clonotype originates from a woman aged 40 to 50 in good health and CMV-seronegative. Sequenced material: PBMCs.

Written as DNA, the CDR3 is TGTGCCAGCAGCATAGGGGACAGGGAAGGGCCAGACTCTGGAAACACCATATATTTT. As protein: CASSIGDREGPDSGNTIYF. The chain uses TRBV21-1 and TRBJ1-3; TRBD1 is taken as the D call from the table, unchecked against the DNA. TRBV21-1 is described as a pseudogene. The CDR3 length is 19 residues.